These 16 T cell receptor beta chains were all obtained from the same sample, sequenced in a study of blood T cells in healthy people across ages. Then a second PCR, running roughly 7 to 11 cycles, was carried out with a sample-barcoded 5' primer and a J-beta primer mix. TCRdb passed the 5' RACE reads through MiXCR, listing each CDR3 protein once. The sample yields around 1,500,000 distinct CDR3 sequences, roughly 28% seen once. The sequenced sample consisted of blood. The source of these receptors is a woman aged 25 to 39 in good health.

The genes are TRBV12-5 and TRBJ1-2; D unresolved. Per germline, CDR1 LGHNT and CDR2 FRNRAP. The CDR3 covers 13 residues. The germline V and J ends were trimmed by 6 bases and 8 bases, with 16 bases remaining between them. CDR3 in DNA: TGTGCTAGTGGCCCCGAGGCCCTGGAGGGCTACACCTTC. It codes for CASGPEALEGYTF.

This clonotype appeared many times. The chain recombines TRBV20-1 with TRBJ2-1; D unresolved. The CDR3 sequence is 11 residues long. The germline V gene encodes CDR1 DFQATT and CDR2 SNEGSKA (reference sequence). The V gene lost 4 bases and the J gene lost 10 bases, with 11 bases spanning the gap. DNA for the CDR3: TGCAGTGCTACGAGGCAAGAAGAGCAGTTCTTC. This codes for CSATRQEEQFF.

This clonotype occurred many times. The rearrangement links TRBV9 to TRBJ2-1; possible D gene TRBD1, 6 bases. Germline CDR1 reads SGDLS; CDR2 reads YYNGEE. The CDR3 is 15 residues long. Trimming took off 3 bases at V and 1 base at J, with 11 bases between the two ends. The chain's CDR3 is CASSDTGRSYNEQFF. CDR3 DNA sequence: TGTGCCAGCAGCGATACAGGGAGATCCTACAATGAGCAGTTCTTC. The full variable domain, its missing parts supplied by reference TRBV9 and TRBJ2-1, is DSGVTQTPKHLITATGQRVTLRCSPRSGDLSVYWYQQSLDQGLQFLIQYYNGEERAKGNILERFSAQQFPDLHSELNLSSLELGDSALYFCASSDTGRSYNEQFFGPGTRLTVL.

This clonotype came up many times. The chain's CDR3 is CASSLEWGQKNIQYF. The CDR3 bases are TGTGCCAGCAGCTTAGAATGGGGACAGAAAAACATTCAGTACTTC. The chain joins TRBV7-2 to TRBJ2-4; 7 positions match TRBD1. Germline V gene lookup returns CDR1 SGHTA and CDR2 FQGNSA. This CDR3 is 15 amino acids long. Trimming cost V 1 base and J 4 bases; bases outside gene matches: 4. Variable domain in full (rest from reference TRBV7-2 and TRBJ2-4): GAGVSQSPSNKVTEKGKDVELRCDPISGHTALYWYRQSLGQGLEFLIYFQGNSAPDKSGLPSDRFSAERTGGSVSTLTIQRTQQEDSAVYLCASSLEWGQKNIQYFGAGTRLSVL.

This clonotype was detected many times. The V gene is TRBV20-1, the J gene TRBJ2-2; possibly TRBD1 for D (6 bases). The germline V and J ends were trimmed by 6 bases and 1 base, with 9 bases remaining between them. The CDR3 runs to 13 residues. Germline V gene lookup returns CDR1 DFQATT and CDR2 SNEGSKA (reference sequence). CDR3 nucleotides: TGCAGTGCCCCGGACAGGAACACCGGGGAGCTGTTTTTT. Translation: CSAPDRNTGELFF.

As for this clonotype: A much larger clone differs from this one at a single base, so this may be a read error. The chain is built from TRBV20-1 and TRBJ2-5, with unresolved D. The CDR3 spans 14 residues. The germline V gene encodes CDR1 DFQATT and CDR2 SNEGSKA (reference sequence). CDR3 nucleotides: TGCTGTGCTAGATCCCCGGGCGCCGGGGAGACCCAGTACTTC. Its translation is CCARSPGAGETQYF.

This clonotype appeared a few times. This sequence joins TRBV18 and TRBJ1-4; D is unresolved. The CDR3 runs to 16 residues. The V end lost 2 bases, the J end lost 4 bases, and 14 bases lay between the germline ends. The germline V gene has CDR1 KGHSH and CDR2 LQKENI. The CDR3 sequence: CASSPFGVDNNEKLFF. As DNA, the CDR3 is TGTGCCAGCTCACCATTTGGGGTGGATAATAATGAAAAACTGTTTTTT.

This sequence joins TRBV7-9 and TRBJ1-2; D is ambiguous. V was shortened by 8 bases and J by 3 bases, with 10 bases between the two germline ends. This CDR3 comprises 12 residues. The germline V gene encodes CDR1 SEHNR and CDR2 FQNEAQ (reference sequence). Written as DNA, the CDR3 is TGTGCCAGCGCCGAAGCTGACTATGGCTACACCTTC. Translated, it gives CASAEADYGYTF. The whole variable domain, remainder taken from reference TRBV7-9 and TRBJ1-2, is DTGVSQNPRHKITKRGQNVTFRCDPISEHNRLYWYRQTLGQGPEFLTYFQNEAQLEKSRLLSDRFSAERPKGSFSTLEIQRTEQGDSAMYLCASAEADYGYTFGSGTRLTVV.

In its sample, this clonotype was seen a few times. This chain connects TRBV18 to TRBJ2-2; no clear D. V was trimmed by 6 bases and J by 4 bases, leaving 12 bases between them. Germline V gene sequence: CDR1 KGHSH, CDR2 LQKENI. The length of the CDR3 is 14 residues. The CDR3 here is CASSPSRSTGELFF. The CDR3 nucleotides are TGTGCCAGCTCGCCATCACGGTCCACCGGGGAGCTGTTTTTT. Using reference TRBV18 and TRBJ2-2 for the parts outside the CDR3, the full variable domain is NAGVMQNPRHLVRRRGQEARLRCSPMKGHSHVYWYRQLPEEGLKFMVYLQKENIIDESGMPKERFSAEFPKEGPSILRIQQVVRGDSAAYFCASSPSRSTGELFFGEGSRLTVL.

In DNA, the CDR3 is TGTGCCAGCAGCTTAATGGGACAGGGGAGGACCACCGGGGAGCTGTTTTTT. Translating it yields CASSLMGQGRTTGELFF. V and J are TRBV5-4 and TRBJ2-2; 10 bases line up with TRBD1. J lost 4 bases, V lost 2 bases, and 8 bases had no gene match. The germline gives CDR1 SGHNT, CDR2 YYREEE (reference sequence). This CDR3 region has 17 residues.

The table lists this clonotype with many counts. The J gene is TRBJ2-5, the V gene TRBV28; weak D call: TRBD1 (5 bases). The CDR3 spans 14 residues. V shed 6 bases and J shed 5 bases, with 16 bases lying between them. Looked up from germline, CDR1 is MDHEN and CDR2 is SYDVKM. In nucleotides, the CDR3 is TGTGCCAGCAGGAAATGGAAGGGGCTGGAGACCCAGTACTTC. It codes for CASRKWKGLETQYF.

This clonotype was detected many times. This rearrangement joins TRBV9 to TRBJ2-7; 11 bases fit TRBD2. The V and J ends lost 1 base and 5 bases, in that order; junction bases with no gene match: 2. The CDR3 spans 14 residues. Germline CDR1 SGDLS, CDR2 YYNGEE. This CDR3 reads CASSVSSGGDEQYF. DNA of the CDR3: TGTGCCAGCAGCGTAAGTAGCGGGGGGGACGAGCAGTACTTC.

This clonotype was seen repeatedly, ten times or more. The CDR3 coding sequence is TGCAGTGCTAGGGTACAGGGAAGGGATGCCATCCGAGAGACCCAGTACTTC. Translating it yields CSARVQGRDAIRETQYF. The V call is TRBV20-1, the J call TRBJ2-5; D might be TRBD1 (6 bases). Germline V gene sequence: CDR1 DFQATT, CDR2 SNEGSKA (reference sequence). The CDR3 contains 17 residues. V was clipped by 3 bases and J by 4 bases, with 24 bases between them.

This clonotype came up a few times. The genes are TRBV15 and TRBJ2-1, with D perhaps given as TRBD1 or TRBD2 (5 bases each). The CDR3 totals 13 residues. The germline V gene encodes CDR1 LNHNV and CDR2 YYDKDF (reference sequence). Deletions cut 0 bases from V and 10 bases from J, with 10 bases between. The CDR3 spells CATSRDGGREQFF. The CDR3 DNA sequence: TGTGCCACCAGCAGAGATGGGGGTAGAGAGCAGTTCTTC.

This clonotype was seen at least ten times. The junction departs from the called germline gene at one end, perhaps through a read error. CDR3 sequence (DNA): TGTGCCAGCAGCCAGACTAGCTACCATGAGCAGTTCTTC. Protein: CASSQTSYHEQFF. This chain connects TRBV7-9 to TRBJ2-1; 7 nucleotides agree with TRBD2. CDR3 length: 13 amino acids. Germline loops: CDR1 SEHNR, CDR2 FQNEAQ (reference sequence).

This clonotype was counted at least ten times. The chain employs TRBV5-1 and TRBJ2-1; D call uncertain. The CDR3 is made up of 11 amino acids. The V gene's germline CDR1 is SGHRS and CDR2 YFSETQ. The V end lost 0 bases, the J end lost 13 bases, and 8 bases lay between the germline ends. The CDR3 spells CASSLGETQFF. In DNA form, the CDR3 reads TGCGCCAGCAGCTTGGGAGAGACCCAGTTCTTC.